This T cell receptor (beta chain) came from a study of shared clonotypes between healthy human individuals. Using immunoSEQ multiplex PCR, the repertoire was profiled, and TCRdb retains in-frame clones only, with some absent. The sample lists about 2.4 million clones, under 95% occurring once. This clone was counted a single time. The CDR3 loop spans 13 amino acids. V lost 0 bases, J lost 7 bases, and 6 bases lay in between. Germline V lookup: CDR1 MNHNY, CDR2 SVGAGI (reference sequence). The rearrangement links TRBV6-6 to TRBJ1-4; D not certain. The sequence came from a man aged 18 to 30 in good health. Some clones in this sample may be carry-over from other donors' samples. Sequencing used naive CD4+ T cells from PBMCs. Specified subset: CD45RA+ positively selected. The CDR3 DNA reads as TGTGCCAGCAGTTACTCGGGAAGTGAAAAACTGTTTTTT. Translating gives CASSYSGSEKLFF.